The 3 T cell receptor beta chains listed next were all sequenced from one sample in a study of tumor-infiltrating lymphocytes in oesophageal squamous cell carcinoma. TCRdb re-called the PCR reads with MiXCR, one entry per CDR3 protein. The sample records around 13,000 distinct CDR3 sequences, 50% to 65% being singletons. Material for sequencing was esophageal tumor tissue. These receptors were obtained from a female donor with esophageal squamous cell carcinoma.

This clonotype was seen only a few times. The V and J genes are TRBV7-8 and TRBJ2-5; no reliable D call. The J call is uncertain, as TRBJ2-7 better fits the DNA end. This CDR3 contains 15 residues. The germline V gene has CDR1 SGHVS and CDR2 FQNEAQ. The CDR3 here is CASSLASLSSYEQYF. The DNA for the CDR3 is TGTGCCAGCAGCTTAGCGTCTCTTTCCTCCTACGAGCAGTACTTC.

The rearrangement joins TRBV12-3 or TRBV12-4 to TRBJ2-4; 11 nucleotides match TRBD1. The end of the DNA aligns better with TRBJ1-2, so the J call may be wrong. This CDR3 comprises 15 residues. The CDR3 loop reads CASSQRTGGHYGYTF. In nucleotides, the CDR3 is TGTGCCAGCAGTCAACGGACAGGGGGCCACTATGGCTACACCTTC.

The chain is built from TRBV11-3 and TRBJ2-1; D possibly corresponds to TRBD1 (6 bases). With 0 bases removed from V and 0 bases from J, the gap between germline ends came to 9 bases. The germline V gene encodes CDR1 SGHNT and CDR2 YENEEA. CDR3 length equals 16 residues. The CDR3 spells CASSLEQGSSYNEQFF. The CDR3 DNA reads TGTGCCAGCAGCTTAGAACAGGGTAGCTCCTACAATGAGCAGTTCTTC. Looking up the rest from reference TRBV11-3 and TRBJ2-1 gives the full variable domain: EAGVVQSPRYKIIEKKQPVAFWCNPISGHNTLYWYLQNLGQGPELLIRYENEEAVDDSQLPKDRFSAERLKGVDSTLKIQPAELGDSAVYLCASSLEQGSSYNEQFFGPGTRLTVL.